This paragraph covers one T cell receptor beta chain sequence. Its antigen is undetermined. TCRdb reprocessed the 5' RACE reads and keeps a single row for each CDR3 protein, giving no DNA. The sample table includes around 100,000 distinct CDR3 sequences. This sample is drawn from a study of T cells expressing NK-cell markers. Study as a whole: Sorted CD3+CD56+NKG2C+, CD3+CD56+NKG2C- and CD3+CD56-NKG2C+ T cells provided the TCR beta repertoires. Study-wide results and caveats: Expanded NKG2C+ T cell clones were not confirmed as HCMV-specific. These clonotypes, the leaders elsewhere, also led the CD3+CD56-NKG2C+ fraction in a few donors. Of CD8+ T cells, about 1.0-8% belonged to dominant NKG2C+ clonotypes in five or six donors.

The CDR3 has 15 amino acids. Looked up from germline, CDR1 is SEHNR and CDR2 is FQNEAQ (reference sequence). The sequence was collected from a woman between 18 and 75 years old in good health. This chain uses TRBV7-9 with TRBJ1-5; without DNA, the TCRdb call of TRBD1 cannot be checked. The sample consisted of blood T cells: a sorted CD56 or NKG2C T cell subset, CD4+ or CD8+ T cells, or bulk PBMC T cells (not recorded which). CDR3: CASSPGAGGDQPQHF.